This T cell receptor (beta chain) was recovered during a study of shared clonotypes between healthy human individuals. Germline CDR1 SGHNT, CDR2 YYREEE (reference sequence). V lost 4 bases to trimming and J lost 0 bases, with 11 bases between them. This CDR3 is built from 16 residues. Whole-study findings and limits: Researchers sampled only blood; tissue repertoires likely differ. The study found lower generation probabilities in non-shared clonotypes than in those shared by all four donors.

CD45RA-negative memory and CD45RA+ naive subsets were split from the CD4+ cells. A note on this clone: Antigen: not known.

Sequencing used immunoSEQ multiplex PCR; TCRdb keeps in-frame clones, though not all of them. The sample shows millions of clones, approximately 93% of them seen only once. Input material: naive CD4+ T cells from PBMCs. Subset indicated: CD45RA+ positively selected. This TCR was sampled from a man between 18 and 35 years old in good health. Some clones in this sample may be carry-over from other donors' samples. The chain couples TRBV5-4 to TRBJ2-6, with D unclear. CDR3 sequence (DNA): TGTGCCAGCAGCATCCCGAGGCTCTCTGGGGCCAACGTCCTGACTTTC. Amino acids: CASSIPRLSGANVLTF.